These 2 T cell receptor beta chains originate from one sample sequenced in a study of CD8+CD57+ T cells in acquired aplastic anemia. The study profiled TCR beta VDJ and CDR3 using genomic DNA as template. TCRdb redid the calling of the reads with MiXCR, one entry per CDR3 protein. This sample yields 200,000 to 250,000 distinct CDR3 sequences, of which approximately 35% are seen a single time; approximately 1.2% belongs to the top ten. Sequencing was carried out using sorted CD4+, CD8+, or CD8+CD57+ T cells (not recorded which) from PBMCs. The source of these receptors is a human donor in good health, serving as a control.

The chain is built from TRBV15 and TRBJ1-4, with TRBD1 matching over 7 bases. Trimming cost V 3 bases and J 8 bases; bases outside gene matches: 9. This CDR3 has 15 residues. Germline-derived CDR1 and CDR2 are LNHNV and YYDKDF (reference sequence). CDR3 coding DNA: TGTGCCACCAGCAGGGTTGACAGGGTGGAGGAAAAACTGTTTTTT. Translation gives CATSRVDRVEEKLFF.

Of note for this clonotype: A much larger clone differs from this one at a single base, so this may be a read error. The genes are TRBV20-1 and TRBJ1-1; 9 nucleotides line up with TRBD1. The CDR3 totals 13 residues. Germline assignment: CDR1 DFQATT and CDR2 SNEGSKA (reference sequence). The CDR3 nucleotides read TGCAGTGCTAGAGATGACAGGGGGACTGAAGCTCTCTTT. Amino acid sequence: CSARDDRGTEALF.